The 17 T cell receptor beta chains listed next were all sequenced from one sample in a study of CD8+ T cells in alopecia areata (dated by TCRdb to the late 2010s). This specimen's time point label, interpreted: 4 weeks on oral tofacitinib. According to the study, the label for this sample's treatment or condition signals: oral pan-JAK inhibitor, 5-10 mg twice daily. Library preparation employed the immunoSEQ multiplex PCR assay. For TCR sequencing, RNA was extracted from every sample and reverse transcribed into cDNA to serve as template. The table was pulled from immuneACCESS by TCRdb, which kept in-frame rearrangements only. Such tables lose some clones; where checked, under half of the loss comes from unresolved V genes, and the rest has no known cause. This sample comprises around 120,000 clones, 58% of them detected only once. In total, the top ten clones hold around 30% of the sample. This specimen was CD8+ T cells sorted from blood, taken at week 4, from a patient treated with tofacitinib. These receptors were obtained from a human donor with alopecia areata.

The CDR3, as DNA: TGTGCCAGCAGACCAATTAACTATGGCTACACCTTC. This sequence encodes CASRPINYGYTF. V is TRBV6-5 and J is TRBJ1-2; D not resolved. The CDR3 spans 12 residues. Germline V gene data show CDR1 as MNHEY and CDR2 as SVGAGI. V lost 6 bases and J lost 1, with 6 bases in between.

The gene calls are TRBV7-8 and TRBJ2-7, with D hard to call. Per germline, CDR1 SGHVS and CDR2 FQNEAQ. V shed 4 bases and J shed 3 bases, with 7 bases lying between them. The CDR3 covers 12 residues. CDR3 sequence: CASSYYRYEQYF. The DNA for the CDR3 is TGTGCCAGCAGCTACTACCGCTACGAGCAGTACTTC.

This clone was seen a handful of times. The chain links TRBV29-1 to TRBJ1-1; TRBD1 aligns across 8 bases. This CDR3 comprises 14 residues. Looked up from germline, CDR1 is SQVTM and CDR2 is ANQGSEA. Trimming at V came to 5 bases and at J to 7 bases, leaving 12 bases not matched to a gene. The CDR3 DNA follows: TGCAGCGTTAGGACAGGGCATGCCAACTTTGAAGCTTTCTTT. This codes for CSVRTGHANFEAFF.

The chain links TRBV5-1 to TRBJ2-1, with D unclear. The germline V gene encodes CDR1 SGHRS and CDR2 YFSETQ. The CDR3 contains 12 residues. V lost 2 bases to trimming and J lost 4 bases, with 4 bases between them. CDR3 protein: CASSFGYNEQFF. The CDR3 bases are TGCGCCAGCAGCTTTGGTTACAATGAGCAGTTCTTC.

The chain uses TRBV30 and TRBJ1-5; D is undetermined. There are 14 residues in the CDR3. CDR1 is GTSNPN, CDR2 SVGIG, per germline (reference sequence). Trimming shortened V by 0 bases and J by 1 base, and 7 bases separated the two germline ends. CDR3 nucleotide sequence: TGTGCCTGGAGTGTAGTGGCCAGCAATCAGCCCCAGCATTTT. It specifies CAWSVVASNQPQHF.

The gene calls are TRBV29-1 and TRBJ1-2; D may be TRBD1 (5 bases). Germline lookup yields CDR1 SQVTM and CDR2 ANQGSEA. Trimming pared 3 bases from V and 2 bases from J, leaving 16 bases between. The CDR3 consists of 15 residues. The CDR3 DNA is TGCAGCGTTGACGACAGACAGAGGGGAAACTATGGCTACACCTTC. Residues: CSVDDRQRGNYGYTF. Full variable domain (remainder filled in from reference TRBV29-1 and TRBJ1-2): SAVISQKPSRDICQRGTSLTIQCQVDSQVTMMFWYRQQPGQSLTLIATANQGSEATYESGFVIDKFPISRPNLTFSTLTVSNMSPEDSSIYLCSVDDRQRGNYGYTFGSGTRLTVV.

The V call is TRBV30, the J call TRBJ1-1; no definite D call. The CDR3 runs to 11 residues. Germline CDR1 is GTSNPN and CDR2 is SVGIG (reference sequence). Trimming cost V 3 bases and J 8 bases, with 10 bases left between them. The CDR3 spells CAWSRNLEAFF. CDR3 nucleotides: TGTGCCTGGAGCCGGAATTTAGAAGCTTTCTTT.

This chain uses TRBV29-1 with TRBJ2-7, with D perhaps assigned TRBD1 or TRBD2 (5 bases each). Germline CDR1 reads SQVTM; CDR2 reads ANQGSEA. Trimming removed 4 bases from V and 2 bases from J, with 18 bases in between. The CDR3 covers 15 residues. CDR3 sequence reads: CSVGAPAGTPYEQYF. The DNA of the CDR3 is TGCAGCGTTGGGGCCCCGGCAGGGACCCCCTACGAGCAGTACTTC.

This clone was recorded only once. CDR3 DNA sequence: TGTGCCAGCAGTGAAGGCGTCACTGGGGCCAACGTCCTGACTTTC. It is translated as CASSEGVTGANVLTF. The genes are TRBV6-1 and TRBJ2-6; D gene ambiguous. V lost 1 base to trimming and J lost 2 bases, with 6 bases between them. CDR1 is MNHNS and CDR2 is SASEGT in the germline V gene. The CDR3 covers 15 residues.

The CDR3 loop is CAWTDLGNGYTF. The DNA of the CDR3 is TGTGCCTGGACAGATCTTGGGAATGGCTACACCTTC. The chain joins TRBV30 to TRBJ1-2; D not resolved. This CDR3 contains 12 residues. CDR1 and CDR2 (germline): GTSNPN, SVGIG (reference sequence). V was clipped by 4 bases and J by 6 bases, with 12 bases between them.

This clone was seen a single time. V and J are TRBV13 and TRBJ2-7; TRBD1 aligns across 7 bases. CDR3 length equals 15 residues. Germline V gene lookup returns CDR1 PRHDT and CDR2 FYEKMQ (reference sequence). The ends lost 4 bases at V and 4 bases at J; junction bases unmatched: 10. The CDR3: CASSSAGTVLYEQYF. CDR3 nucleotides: TGTGCCAGCAGCTCAGCCGGGACAGTGCTTTACGAGCAGTACTTC.

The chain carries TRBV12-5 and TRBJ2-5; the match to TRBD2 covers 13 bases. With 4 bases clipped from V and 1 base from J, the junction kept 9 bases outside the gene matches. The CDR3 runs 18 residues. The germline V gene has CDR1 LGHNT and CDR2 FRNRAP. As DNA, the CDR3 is TGTGCTAGTGGTTCCGGACTAGCGGGGGATTTCGGCCAAGAGACCCAGTACTTC. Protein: CASGSGLAGDFGQETQYF.

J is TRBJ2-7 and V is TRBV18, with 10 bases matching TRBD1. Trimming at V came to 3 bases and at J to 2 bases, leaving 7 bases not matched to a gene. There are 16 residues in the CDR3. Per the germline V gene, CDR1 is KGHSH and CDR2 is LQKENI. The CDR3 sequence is CASSPEGQGMTYEQYF. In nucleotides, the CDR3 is TGTGCCAGCTCACCTGAGGGACAGGGGATGACCTACGAGCAGTACTTC. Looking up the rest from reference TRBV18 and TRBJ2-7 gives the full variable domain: NAGVMQNPRHLVRRRGQEARLRCSPMKGHSHVYWYRQLPEEGLKFMVYLQKENIIDESGMPKERFSAEFPKEGPSILRIQQVVRGDSAAYFCASSPEGQGMTYEQYFGPGTRLTVT.

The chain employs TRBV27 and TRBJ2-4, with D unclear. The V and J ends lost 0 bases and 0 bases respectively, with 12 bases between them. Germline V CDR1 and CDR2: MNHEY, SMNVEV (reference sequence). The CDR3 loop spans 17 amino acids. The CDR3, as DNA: TGTGCCAGCAGTTTATCGATCGGAAATCCAGCCAAAAACATTCAGTACTTC. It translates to CASSLSIGNPAKNIQYF.

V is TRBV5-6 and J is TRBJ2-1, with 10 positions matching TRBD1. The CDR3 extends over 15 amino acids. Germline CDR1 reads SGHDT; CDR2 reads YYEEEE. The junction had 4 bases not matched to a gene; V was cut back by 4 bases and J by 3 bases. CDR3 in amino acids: CASSPDRGIYNEQFF. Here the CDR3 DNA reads TGTGCCAGCAGCCCGGACAGGGGGATCTACAATGAGCAGTTCTTC.

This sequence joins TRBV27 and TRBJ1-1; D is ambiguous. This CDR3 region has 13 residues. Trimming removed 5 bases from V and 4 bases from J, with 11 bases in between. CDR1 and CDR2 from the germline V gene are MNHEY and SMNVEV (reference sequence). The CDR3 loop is CASSPGLGTEAFF. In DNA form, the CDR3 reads TGTGCCAGCAGTCCAGGACTCGGCACTGAAGCTTTCTTT.

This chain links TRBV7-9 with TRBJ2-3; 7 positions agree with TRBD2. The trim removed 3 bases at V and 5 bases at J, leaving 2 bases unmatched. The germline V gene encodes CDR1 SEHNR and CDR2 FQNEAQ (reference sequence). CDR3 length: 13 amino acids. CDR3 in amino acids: CASSFTSEDTQYF. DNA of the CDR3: TGTGCCAGCAGCTTCACTAGCGAAGATACGCAGTATTTT.